The present T cell receptor (beta chain) was sequenced within a study of cytomegalovirus exposure and HLA in healthy donors. In the study overall: T cells numbering about 179 million yielded 95 million to 140 million unique TCR beta sequences in an earlier analysis. Whole-study results and caveats: What a later analysis showed was that several of the most significant clusters appeared linked to common viral pathogens.

The study ran its PCR with 60 Vbeta and 13 Jbeta primers. Sequencing used immunoSEQ multiplex PCR; TCRdb keeps in-frame clones, though not all of them. The sample lists about 130,000 clones; roughly 77% were seen once. As concerns this clone: Its antigen is unknown.

The CDR3 spans 13 residues. From germline, CDR1 is SGHRS and CDR2 YFSETQ. Trimming removed 2 bases at V and 3 bases at J, with 7 bases between. The clonotype comes from a woman aged 35 to 49 in good health and CMV-seropositive. Sequenced material: PBMCs. The chain is built from TRBV5-1 and TRBJ2-3; TRBD2 is a possible D gene (5 bases). The DNA for the CDR3 is TGCGCCAGCAGCTTTGAGGGTACAGATACGCAGTATTTT. Protein product: CASSFEGTDTQYF.